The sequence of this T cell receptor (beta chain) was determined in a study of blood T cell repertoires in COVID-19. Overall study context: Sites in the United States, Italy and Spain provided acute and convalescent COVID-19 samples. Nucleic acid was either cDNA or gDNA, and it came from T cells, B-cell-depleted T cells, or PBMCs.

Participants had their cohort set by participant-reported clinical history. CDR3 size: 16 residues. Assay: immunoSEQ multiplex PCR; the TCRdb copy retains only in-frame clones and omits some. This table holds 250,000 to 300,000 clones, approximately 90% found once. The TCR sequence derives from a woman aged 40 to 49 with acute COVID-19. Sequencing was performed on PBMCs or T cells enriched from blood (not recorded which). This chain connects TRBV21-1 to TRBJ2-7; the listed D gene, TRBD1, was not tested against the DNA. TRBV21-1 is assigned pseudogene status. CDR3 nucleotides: TGTGCCAGCAGCAAAACCTACAGGGGACCCACCTACGAGCAGTACTTC. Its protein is CASSKTYRGPTYEQYF.